This T cell receptor (beta chain) was retrieved from a study of blood T cell repertoires in COVID-19. Study-level background: The United States, Italy and Spain supplied acute and convalescent COVID-19 samples.

Some clones are missing from TCRdb's copy, which holds only in-frame ones; the method was immunoSEQ multiplex PCR. The sample holds 84,000 or so clones, almost 85% seen once. The V end lost 6 bases, the J end lost 4 bases, and 10 bases lay between the germline ends. The CDR3 length is 13 residues. The sequence was collected from a woman of 80 years or more with acute or convalescent COVID-19. The source material was peripheral blood. The gene calls are TRBV12-3 or TRBV12-4 and TRBJ1-5; no firm D call. The CDR3: CASSRWANQPQHF. The CDR3 DNA sequence: TGTGCCAGCAGCCGATGGGCGAATCAGCCCCAGCATTTT.